This TCR beta chain was identified in a study of T cell repertoires in cytomegalovirus infection. Study at large: Public TCR beta signatures were indicative of both CMV infection and a matching HLA type. General study results and limits: People with CMV and the relevant HLA were identified by cumulative public TCR beta family frequency. Dominating the ex vivo response were TCR beta clonotypes that were CMV-specific and HLA-C-restricted.

TCRdb itself ran the reads through MiXCR, one entry per CDR3 protein. This table holds around 300,000 distinct CDR3 sequences, about 20% found once. This CDR3 has 15 residues. V gave up 0 bases and J gave up 7 bases, with 15 bases separating them. The germline CDR1 and CDR2 sequences are LGHNA and YSLEER. On this clonotype itself: The antigen is unknown.

The source is a human donor in good health (CMV status not recorded). Some clones in this sample may be carry-over from other donors' samples. The material was cultured PBMCs, obtained from culture after CMV antigen stimulation. The genes are TRBV4-3 and TRBJ1-1; D gene unclear. CDR3 DNA sequence: TGCGCCAGCAGCCAAGATTCAGGCCCGTTCAATGAAGCTTTCTTT. This translates into CASSQDSGPFNEAFF.